What follows describes a single TCR beta chain. Its antigen remains unidentified. The data derive from a study of T cell repertoires in cytomegalovirus infection. The V and J ends lost 9 bases and 5 bases respectively, with 13 bases between them. The CDR3 has 13 amino acids. In TCRdb, the reads were re-called with MiXCR into one record per CDR3 protein. The sample consists of some 800,000 distinct CDR3 sequences, 25% to 30% of them appearing once. The TCR sequence derives from a human donor in good health (CMV status not recorded). Some clones in this sample may be carry-over from other donors' samples. The sequencing here drew on cultured CD8+ T cells from PBMCs, taken from culture after CMV antigen stimulation. The chain links TRBV12-3 or TRBV12-4 to TRBJ2-2, with TRBD2 as a possible D gene (5 bases). CDR3 region: CASPVPGTGELFF. The DNA of the CDR3 is TGTGCCAGTCCGGTACCGGGGACCGGGGAGCTGTTTTTT.